This T cell receptor beta chain was sequenced for a study of cytomegalovirus exposure and HLA in healthy donors (dated by TCRdb to the late 2010s). Describing the broader study: In an earlier analysis of roughly 500 of the donors, 250 to 350 Gb of sequence data and just under 120 million unique TCR beta sequences from roughly 200 million T cells were reported. An early release covering about 600 HLA-typed donors comprised about 320 gigabases of sequencing data and 65 million to 100 million unique TCR sequences. Of the approximately 370 genotyped donors, roughly 80% were placed in the genetic ancestry cluster associated with self-reported Caucasian donors. The study aimed to test whether cataloging public T cell receptors could reveal signatures of past pathogen exposure. The T cell repertoires of 550 to 850 subjects were profiled by immunosequencing and related to cytomegalovirus serostatus. A separate validation cohort of roughly 120 different subjects was used in addition to the roughly 670-subject first cohort. High-throughput TCR immunosequencing, statistical association of individual TCRs with disease status, and machine learning were combined to predict cytomegalovirus infection status. In a later analysis, previously published TCR beta repertoires from 500 to 750 donors were re-analyzed and high-resolution HLA genotyping was added so that TCR occurrence patterns could be studied. Rather than using new phenotypic data, the later analysis identified candidate immune exposures from TCR beta sequences and from how often those sequences occurred across donors. An earlier analysis of 500 to 750 of the donors applied high-throughput TCR beta sequencing to assess whether each TCR beta V gene segment acted as functional or pseudogenic. Donor age, sex, ethnicity and CMV serostatus were compiled alongside the repertoire data. A later genetic analysis took genome-wide SNP genotypes for about 65% of the 666 donors and used that subset as a discovery cohort. All discovery cohort repertoires had been generated using a single sequencing platform. Both class I and class II loci were covered by HLA typing, at four-digit resolution. The number of donors typed differed by locus, with about 629-630 for A, B, C, DRB1 and DQB1, approximately 500 for DQA1, 600 to 610 for DPA1, and approximately 470 for DPB1. A handful of DR-DQ haplotypes were handled as single units for association and clustering because linkage in the cohort was strong. Among roughly 400 genotyped donors of the cohort, an average of around 240,000 unique TCR beta nucleotide sequences was sequenced per donor, of which about 19% were non-productive. What the research found in general, with its limitations: A later analysis associated 16,951 TCR beta sequences with specific HLA alleles at a false discovery rate of 0.05. Three of the identified cytomegalovirus-associated TCR beta chains were confirmed in vitro to be specific for cytomegalovirus antigens. A later genetic analysis associated a missense DCLRE1C variant with V-gene and J-gene trimming of TCR beta chains, and an independent cohort replicated the association. According to a later analysis, most CMV-associated TCR beta chains appeared to be HLA-restricted, and the HLA associations seemed to be driven largely by CMV exposure. HLA typing was unavailable for some donors at each locus, so association tests used only the typed subset. A further reported finding was that TCR beta sequences accurately predicted the HLA-A and HLA-B alleles for most subjects in the first cohort. In a later analysis, several top co-occurrence clusters were reported to appear linked to parvovirus B19, influenza, CMV and Epstein-Barr virus. Only TCR beta chains were sequenced in this cohort, and the absence of alpha or paired-chain data limited detectable features. In a later analysis, HLA-associated TCR beta chains were found to be more clonally expanded and to have lower generation probabilities than equally common non-associated chains. Sequencing depth was assumed to be roughly uniform across donors in the presence/absence analyses, though that assumption may not hold. The authors suggested that the approach could potentially be generalized to other disease states and immunological phenotypes. Because counts were too low, about 15 rarely observed V segments, including chromosome 9 orphons, were left out of the earlier analysis of some 600 of the donors. Some IMGT-functional V segments, including TRBV6-2 and TRBV6-3, could not be told apart with the 87-base-pair reads, so those segments were excluded. Linkage disequilibrium might explain the correlated functional status among segregating V segments, but an unknown experimental factor could not be excluded. In a later analysis, TCR association rates were found to vary across HLA loci, with the most associated TCRs seen for DRB1 alleles and the fewest for HLA-C alleles. An earlier analysis of approximately 500 of the donors showed that most TCR beta V segments appeared in productive rearrangements either about 87% or about 30% of the time, which broadly matched IMGT annotations. Compared with the roughly 670-donor mean, donors in an Asian-associated ancestry cluster had fewer N-insertions in productive TCRs, according to a later genetic analysis. In the study, around 150 TCR beta chains were listed as associated with cytomegalovirus. The classifier was reported to diagnose cytomegalovirus status with high specificity and sensitivity in both the original cohort and the validation cohort. While some public TCRs were present in many individuals, most TCR sequences turned up only very rarely across donors. A cluster of highly shared sequence variants was judged likely to be a technical artifact of the sequencing pipeline. CMV serostatus was the only immune exposure information available for the cohort. When HLA alleles, especially DR and DQ, strongly co-occurred, TCR associations were difficult to assign to individual alleles.

From its cysteine to its phenylalanine, the CDR3 spans 18 amino acids. CDR3 DNA only is kept here, 54 bases in frame from base 1. Trimming accounts for 5 bases at V and 5 bases at J, while the number of junction bases matched to no gene is 13. The germline V gene (reference sequence) supplies CDR1 PRHDT and CDR2 FYEKMQ. Comments on this clone: Its antigen is still unknown. Per-nucleotide qualities are absent, and no much larger clonotype sits a single base away.

The cohort was made up of approximately 700 healthy bone marrow donors. All cohort members were sampled while nominally healthy, although unrecorded immune exposures were likely present. CMV serostatus was recorded as positive for roughly 300 and negative for about 50% of the 666 cohort members, whereas no CMV serostatus was recorded for the donor in question. Each donor provided a peripheral blood sample, and peripheral blood mononuclear cells were used for TCR beta sequencing. The Qiagen DNeasy Blood Extraction Kit was used to extract genomic DNA from the blood cell samples. The library came from the immunoSEQ multiplex PCR assay. For the multiplex PCR, a mixture combining 60 forward primers for TCR Vbeta segments and 13 reverse primers for TCR Jbeta segments was used. The CDR3 region of rearranged TCR beta genes was amplified from genomic DNA with a multiplex PCR assay. The amplified TCR beta libraries were sequenced on the Illumina HiSeq System as 87-base-pair reads. Per the authors' processing: In a later analysis, some 80 million unique TCR beta chains were counted across the approximately 640 repertoires, and approximately 11 million of these chains were shared by at least two donors. Raw reads were error-corrected and collapsed into unique sequences with a nearest-neighbor algorithm that merged closely related sequences to remove PCR and sequencing errors. Alignment of CDR3 sequences to IMGT reference sequences was used to assign V, D and J gene segments. For a sequence to be retained, a match of at least six nucleotides to both a V gene segment and a J gene segment was required. Rearrangements were called productive when the CDR3 lacked stop codons and stayed in frame with V and J; all others were non-productive. Following IMGT convention, CDR3 was defined as the stretch from the second conserved V-encoded cysteine up to the conserved J-encoded phenylalanine. The earlier analysis of approximately 590 of the donors excluded any sequence lacking an unambiguous match to a single V gene segment. An earlier analysis of 500 to 600 of the donors classified V segments as functional when productive rearrangements were above 56.7% and as segregating when the standard deviation between donors was above 5%. To diagnose cytomegalovirus status from the catalog of TCR beta chain sequences, a statistical classification framework was built. V and J gene assignment, in a later analysis, came from comparing TCR nucleotide sequences with IMGT/GENE-DB human TR gene sequences. The TCRdist pipeline was used in a later analysis to assign CDR3 sequences and most-parsimonious VDJ recombination scenarios. In a later analysis, each TCR beta chain was defined by its CDR3 amino acid sequence together with its V-gene family, and reads lacking a unique V-gene family were excluded. In a later analysis, 450 to 600 highly shared, low-generation-probability nucleotide sequences were removed to address suspected cross-contamination and a sequencing artifact. In a later analysis, a clonal expansion index for each public chain was calculated from normalized within-repertoire ranks of inferred template counts. A later analysis computed generation probabilities with a VDJ recombination model fitted to out-of-frame rearrangements, and checked the results against IGoR. In a later analysis, TCR-TCR, TCR-HLA and TCR-CMV co-occurrence was scored with hypergeometric tests, and a repertoire-size bias correction was applied to TCR pairs. A later analysis estimated false discovery rates by permuting HLA or CMV assignments 20 times. In a later analysis, co-occurring TCRs were grouped using DBSCAN, and TCRdist sequence similarity was added for clustering within HLA-allele-positive subsets. For co-occurrence clustering, repertoires with fewer than 30,000 or more than 120,000 public chains were excluded, along with a handful of repertoires with anomalous nucleotide sharing. Drawn from immuneACCESS, this table holds only the in-frame rearrangements with V and J called that TCRdb kept. Clones are partly lost; checked studies trace under half to an unresolved V gene and leave the rest unexplained. That table supplies the V and J calls and clone size; D and trimming were determined from the DNA. This sample has approximately 44,000 clones in its table, and around 62% of those were observed once. Jointly, the top ten make up about 8.7% of the sample.

This clonotype originated in a human donor in good health. The sequencing sample was made of PBMCs. The chain uses TRBV13 and TRBJ2-2; 11 central nucleotides agree with TRBD2. The DNA is as follows: TGTGCCAGCAGCCTTTCGAGACTAGCGGGGCGGTGGACCGGGGAGCTGTTTTTT. This codes for CASSLSRLAGRWTGELFF.